This TCR beta chain derives from a study of long-term antiretroviral therapy in people with HIV. Regarding the study as a whole: Diversity measured after ART increased yet remained under transplant donor controls.

Each donor provided at least one pre-ART PBMC sample and at least two post-ART PBMC samples. Investigators performed immunoSEQ version v3.0 at survey level. Using immunoSEQ multiplex PCR, the repertoire was profiled, and TCRdb retains in-frame clones only, with some absent. The data hold tens of thousands of clones, with roughly 86% observed a single time. Points on this clone: The antigen is not known.

V dropped 1 base and J dropped 2; count of bases not matched to a gene: 7. In germline, CDR1 is SGHVS, CDR2 FNYEAQ. There are 16 residues in the CDR3. This receptor was obtained from a woman between 45 and 60 years old with HIV. The chain uses TRBV7-6 and TRBJ1-2, with 7 bases matching TRBD1. This sample comprised unsorted PBMCs, obtained 0.1 years before starting antiretroviral therapy. The CDR3 bases are TGTGCCAGCAGCTTAGAAGGTGCGGGACAGAACTATGGCTACACCTTC. This sequence encodes CASSLEGAGQNYGYTF.